This T cell receptor (beta chain) comes out of a study of blood T cell repertoires in COVID-19. Study at large: Samples taken during acute and convalescent COVID-19 were collected in the United States, Italy and Spain.

Enrolled through a virtual design, the participants were between 18 and 89 years of age and came from approximately 25 US areas. Donors of Cohort 3 who recovered were those that had two negative PCRs, clearance, or symptom resolution. This clone came up a few times. This CDR3 spans 14 amino acids. V was shortened by 5 bases and J by 3 bases, with 13 bases between the two germline ends. Per germline, CDR1 LNHDA and CDR2 SQIVND (reference sequence). Only in-frame clones appear in the TCRdb table, and some are missing; sequencing was by immunoSEQ multiplex PCR. The sample has 140,000 to 150,000 clones; 86% are singletons.

This TCR was sampled from a man aged 45-65 years who had recovered from COVID-19. The chain carries TRBV19 and TRBJ2-5; TRBD2 might be the D (6 bases). The sequenced material came from PBMCs or T cells enriched from blood (not recorded which). CDR3 coding DNA: TGTGCCAGTAGTCCGGACGGACTAAAAGAGACCCAGTACTTC. This translates into CASSPDGLKETQYF.